There are a few counts of the clone carrying this T cell receptor (beta chain). The antigen remains unidentified. This sample was taken from a study of T cell repertoires in cytomegalovirus infection. The CDR3 spans 12 residues. CDR1 and CDR2 (germline): SEHNR, FQNEAQ (reference sequence). Trimming removed 10 bases at V and 2 bases at J, with 9 bases between. MiXCR, applied by TCRdb to the reads, yields one record per CDR3 protein. The table lists 450,000 to 550,000 distinct CDR3 sequences, roughly 43% of them singletons, with roughly two fifths in the top ten. The chain has TRBV7-9 and TRBJ2-1; D is ambiguous. This TCR was recovered from a human donor in good health (CMV status not recorded). Some clones in this sample may be carry-over from other donors' samples. This material consisted of cultured PBMCs, taken from culture after CMV antigen stimulation. CDR3 bases: TGTGCCACCTCCTCAACCTACAATGAGCAGTTCTTC. Translation: CATSSTYNEQFF.